A single sample is the source of the 23 T cell receptor beta chains below, sequenced in a study of T-cell memory formation after mild COVID-19. TCRdb passed the 5' RACE reads through MiXCR, listing each CDR3 protein once. In the table there are 200,000 or so distinct CDR3 sequences, more than 8% of which are singletons. Sequenced material: PBMCs or a T cell subset sorted from them (not recorded which). The receptors were sampled from a man younger than 35 who had mild COVID-19 (a few samples of this study predate the infection). Cell type and time point are not known.

This clonotype was recorded many times. The V and J genes are TRBV18 and TRBJ2-7; D is unclear. Germline CDR1 and CDR2: KGHSH and LQKENI. V lost 2 bases, J lost 5 bases, and 10 bases lay in between. The CDR3 runs to 13 residues. This CDR3 reads CASSPTNGDEQYF. The CDR3 DNA sequence: TGTGCCAGCTCACCAACGAATGGGGACGAGCAGTACTTC.

This clonotype was picked up a small number of times. V gene TRBV4-3 combines with J gene TRBJ2-7; the match to TRBD1 covers 7 bases. The trim removed 3 bases at V and 3 bases at J, leaving 5 bases unmatched. CDR3 length: 14 amino acids. The V gene's germline CDR1 is LGHNA and CDR2 YSLEER. Here the CDR3 reads CASSHRTGGYEQYF. The CDR3 DNA sequence: TGCGCCAGCAGCCACCGGACAGGAGGCTACGAGCAGTACTTC.

V and J are TRBV12-3 or TRBV12-4 and TRBJ2-1, with 9 bases fitting TRBD2. V lost 6 bases, J lost 4 bases, and 13 bases stayed unmatched. The CDR3 is 17 residues long. DNA for the CDR3: TGTGCCAGCAGCCGCGGGGGGGCCCAAGAATCATACAATGAGCAGTTCTTC. Its translation: CASSRGGAQESYNEQFF.

The chain uses TRBV30 and TRBJ2-1, with D possibly matching TRBD1 (6 bases). Germline V gene sequence: CDR1 GTSNPN, CDR2 SVGIG (reference sequence). The CDR3 is made up of 13 amino acids. The V end was cut by 2 bases, the J end by 6 bases, with 11 bases between. The DNA of the CDR3 is TGTGCCTGGAGTTTAGGGGGATCCAATGAGCAGTTCTTC. Amino acids: CAWSLGGSNEQFF.

This clonotype has more than one count but fewer than ten. CDR3 residues: CASSFAGSYGYTF. Here the CDR3 DNA reads TGCGCCAGCAGCTTCGCAGGGAGCTATGGCTACACCTTC. The chain recombines TRBV5-1 with TRBJ1-2, with D perhaps TRBD1 (5 bases). The CDR3 contains 13 residues. The germline CDR1 and CDR2 sequences are SGHRS and YFSETQ. V lost 2 bases to trimming and J lost 4 bases, with 9 bases between them.

This clonotype was seen repeatedly, ten times or more. The chain combines TRBV7-2 with TRBJ1-1; TRBD1 is a possible D gene (5 bases). In germline, CDR1 is SGHTA, CDR2 FQGNSA. Trimming removed 3 bases at V and 4 bases at J, with 9 bases between. This CDR3 is 13 amino acids long. CDR3 in DNA: TGTGCCAGCAGCTTCGGGGGAGTCACTGAAGCTTTCTTT. Amino acids: CASSFGGVTEAFF.

This clonotype was counted only a few times. The CDR3 sequence: CASRPWRGRGETQYF. The DNA for the CDR3 is TGTGCCAGTCGGCCCTGGCGGGGGCGCGGAGAGACCCAGTACTTC. V and J are TRBV27 and TRBJ2-5; perhaps TRBD2 as D (7 bases). The V gene lost 9 bases and the J gene lost 4 bases, with 21 bases spanning the gap. The CDR3 is 15 amino acids. Germline loops: CDR1 MNHEY, CDR2 SMNVEV (reference sequence).

There are many counts of this clonotype. The rearrangement joins TRBV12-3 or TRBV12-4 to TRBJ1-6; tentative D call: TRBD1 (5 bases). This CDR3 region has 14 residues. V lost 6 bases and J 6 bases, leaving 12 bases between the germline ends. The CDR3 region has the DNA TGTGCCAGCAGCTTCCAGGGAGGTAATTCACCCCTCCACTTT. As protein: CASSFQGGNSPLHF.

The V call is TRBV5-1, the J call TRBJ1-2; D is possibly TRBD1 (5 bases). Trimming removed 0 bases at V and 5 bases at J, with 14 bases between. Looked up from germline, CDR1 is SGHRS and CDR2 is YFSETQ. This CDR3 is 15 amino acids long. CDR3 amino acids: CASSLALWTTYGYTF. CDR3 nucleotide sequence: TGCGCCAGCAGCTTGGCCCTATGGACAACGTATGGCTACACCTTC.

The rearrangement uses TRBV5-1 and TRBJ2-7; D may match TRBD1 or TRBD2 (5 bases each). The CDR3 consists of 17 residues. Germline lookup yields CDR1 SGHRS and CDR2 YFSETQ. V shed 3 bases and J shed 2 bases, with 21 bases lying between them. CDR3 amino acids: CASSSMVGPGPPYEQYV. The CDR3 DNA reads as TGCGCCAGCAGCTCAATGGTGGGCCCGGGACCTCCCTACGAGCAGTACGTC.

V is TRBV5-5 and J is TRBJ1-2; TRBD1 matches at 8 bases. The CDR3 is 14 residues long. With V trimmed by 1 base and J by 5 bases, 4 bases remained unmatched. CDR1 and CDR2 (germline): SGHKS, YYEKEE (reference sequence). The CDR3 coding sequence is TGTGCCAGCAGCTTGAACAGGGGGGAGTATGGCTACACCTTC. Protein: CASSLNRGEYGYTF.

The sample holds many counts of this clonotype. The genes are TRBV7-2 and TRBJ2-3, with unresolved D. CDR3 length equals 13 residues. The V end was cut by 1 base, the J end by 9 bases, with 11 bases between. CDR1 is SGHTA and CDR2 is FQGNSA in the germline V gene. CDR3 sequence reads: CASSLELKETQYF. The CDR3 DNA is TGTGCCAGCAGCTTAGAACTTAAAGAAACGCAGTATTTT.

V gene TRBV2 combines with J gene TRBJ1-5; D is unclear. The CDR3 contains 13 residues. Germline values: CDR1 SNHLY, CDR2 FYNNEI. Trimming pared 11 bases from V and 1 base from J, leaving 12 bases between. Written as DNA, the CDR3 is TGTGCCGGAAGACCGAGCAGCAATCAGCCCCAGCATTTT. Translation gives CAGRPSSNQPQHF.

This rearrangement joins TRBV7-2 to TRBJ2-5; possible D gene TRBD1, 5 bases. The CDR3 has 17 amino acids. V lost 3 bases to trimming and J lost 3 bases, with 20 bases between them. Germline lookup yields CDR1 SGHTA and CDR2 FQGNSA. CDR3 region: CASSFSGAGWAEETQYF. Here the CDR3 DNA reads TGTGCCAGCAGCTTTAGTGGGGCAGGGTGGGCTGAAGAGACCCAGTACTTC.

The chain joins TRBV20-1 to TRBJ1-1; TRBD1 might be the D (6 bases). Trimming pared 0 bases from V and 4 bases from J, leaving 18 bases between. This CDR3 has 16 amino acids. Germline V gene sequence: CDR1 DFQATT, CDR2 SNEGSKA (reference sequence). The CDR3 DNA reads as TGCAGTGCTAGAGACCGCCTGACAGGAGGGAGCACTGAAGCTTTCTTT. It encodes CSARDRLTGGSTEAFF.

J is TRBJ1-5 and V is TRBV5-1, with D tentatively TRBD1 (6 bases). The V and J ends lost 0 bases and 7 bases respectively, with 14 bases between them. Looked up from germline, CDR1 is SGHRS and CDR2 is YFSETQ. The CDR3 is 15 amino acids. The CDR3 loop reads CASSLEGGEGQPQHF. The CDR3 DNA follows: TGCGCCAGCAGCTTGGAAGGGGGTGAGGGACAGCCCCAGCATTTT.

This clonotype was counted only a few times. The rearrangement joins TRBV20-1 to TRBJ1-5, with TRBD1 as a possible D gene (5 bases). Trimming cost V 0 bases and J 6 bases, with 9 bases left between them. There are 13 residues in the CDR3. The germline gives CDR1 DFQATT, CDR2 SNEGSKA (reference sequence). CDR3 coding DNA: TGCAGTGCTAGAGATTCAGGGTTTCAGCCCCAGCATTTT. Its translation: CSARDSGFQPQHF.

The gene calls are TRBV30 and TRBJ2-1; D perhaps matches TRBD1 (6 bases). The germline V gene encodes CDR1 GTSNPN and CDR2 SVGIG (reference sequence). CDR3 length equals 15 residues. Between the trimmed V and J ends, which lost 6 bases and 2 bases, there was a span of 17 bases. CDR3 in amino acids: CACRVTGNAYNEQFF. The CDR3 DNA is TGTGCCTGTCGGGTTACAGGGAATGCCTACAATGAGCAGTTCTTC.

There are many counts of this clonotype. The V and J genes are TRBV12-3 or TRBV12-4 and TRBJ2-2; D possibly corresponds to TRBD1 (5 bases). CDR3 length equals 15 residues. Trimming left V 5 bases short and J 4 bases short, with 14 bases between. The CDR3 nucleotides are TGTGCCAGCAGTGCCTCGATAGGGGTCACCGGGGAGCTGTTTTTT. Encoded protein: CASSASIGVTGELFF.

This clonotype has at least ten counts. J is TRBJ1-6 and V is TRBV9; 10 nucleotides match TRBD1. The CDR3 consists of 14 residues. V shed 2 bases, J shed 8 bases, and the junction held 1 base outside the gene matches. Germline V lookup: CDR1 SGDLS, CDR2 YYNGEE. DNA for the CDR3: TGTGCCAGCAGCGTGGGGACAGGGGATTCACCCCTCCACTTT. As protein: CASSVGTGDSPLHF.

Many counts were recorded for this clonotype. This chain links TRBV6-5 with TRBJ1-6, with D possibly matching TRBD1 (5 bases). Trimming took 8 bases from V and 3 from J, leaving 8 bases between them. The CDR3 loop spans 13 amino acids. CDR1 and CDR2 from the germline V gene are MNHEY and SVGAGI. The CDR3 here is CASGAYYNSPLHF. In nucleotides, the CDR3 is TGTGCCAGCGGGGCCTACTATAATTCACCCCTCCACTTT.

This clonotype was seen more than once but under ten times. CDR3 sequence reads: CASSQVGRGDETQYF. DNA of the CDR3: TGTGCCAGCAGCCAAGTCGGCAGAGGGGACGAGACCCAGTACTTC. V is TRBV3-1 and J is TRBJ2-5; D might be TRBD1 or TRBD2, each matching 5 bases. In germline, CDR1 is LGHDT, CDR2 YNNKEL (reference sequence). The CDR3 totals 15 residues. The V and J ends lost 1 base and 5 bases respectively, with 14 bases between them.

The chain joins TRBV7-8 to TRBJ2-3; D uncertain. This CDR3 is built from 14 residues. Per germline, CDR1 SGHVS and CDR2 FQNEAQ. V shed 5 bases and J shed 1 base, with 10 bases lying between them. DNA of the CDR3: TGTGCCAGCAGCATACCGGCAGGCACAGATACGCAGTATTTT. This encodes CASSIPAGTDTQYF.